This T cell receptor (beta chain) was retrieved from a study of identical twins. TCRdb independently ran MiXCR on the 5' RACE reads; one entry per CDR3 protein. The data contain hundreds of thousands of distinct CDR3 sequences, under 9% of them singletons. Trimming cost V 3 bases and J 3 bases, with 13 bases left between them. This CDR3 contains 14 residues. Germline values: CDR1 SGHDT, CDR2 YYEEEE. These same records also appear under a second study, on yellow fever vaccine responses in identical twins.

The chain recombines TRBV5-6 with TRBJ2-7; weak D call: TRBD2 (5 bases). The sample consisted of PBMCs. This TCR derives from a woman in her late teens or twenties in good health. For the CDR3, the DNA is TGTGCCAGCAGCTCGCGGTCCGGACTCTACGAGCAGTACTTC. Its translation is CASSSRSGLYEQYF.